This T cell receptor (beta chain) emerged from a study of cytomegalovirus exposure and HLA in healthy donors. Overall study findings and caveats: Cytomegalovirus-associated status was assigned to about 170 TCR beta chains. According to reports, the classifier identified cytomegalovirus status with high specificity and sensitivity. First-cohort TCR clusters tended to co-occur in the roughly 130 validation repertoires, a later analysis found.

Germline assignment: CDR1 MNHEY and CDR2 SVGAGI. Trimming removed 2 bases from V and 7 bases from J, with 8 bases in between. There are 12 residues in the CDR3. Data came from immunoSEQ multiplex PCR; TCRdb stores just in-frame clones and leaves some out. The sample lists 120,000 or so clones; about 90% were seen once. As for this clone: Antigen specificity is unknown. Other DNA sequences in this sample translate to the same CDR3.

Sequenced material: PBMCs. The chain couples TRBV6-5 to TRBJ1-1; D may be TRBD1 (5 bases). The sequence was collected from a woman between 18 and 29 years old in good health and CMV-seronegative. The CDR3 DNA sequence: TGTGCCAGCAGTTACCTCACAGGTGAAGCTTTCTTT. This codes for CASSYLTGEAFF.